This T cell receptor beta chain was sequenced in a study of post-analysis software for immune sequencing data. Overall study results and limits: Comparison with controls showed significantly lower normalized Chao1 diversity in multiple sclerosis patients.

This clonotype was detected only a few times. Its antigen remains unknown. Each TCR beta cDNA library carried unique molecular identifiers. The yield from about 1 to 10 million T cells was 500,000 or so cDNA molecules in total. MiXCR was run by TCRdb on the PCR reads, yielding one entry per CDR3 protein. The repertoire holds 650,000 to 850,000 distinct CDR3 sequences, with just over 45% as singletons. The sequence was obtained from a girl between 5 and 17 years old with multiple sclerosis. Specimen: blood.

Written as DNA, the CDR3 is TGTGCCAGCAGTCTCCAGGGGGGACAGGGCCGTAATTCACCCCTCCACTTT. Its protein is CASSLQGGQGRNSPLHF. The chain joins TRBV28 to TRBJ1-6, with TRBD1 matching 9 bases. Trimming at V came to 5 bases and at J to 6 bases, leaving 11 bases not matched to a gene. Germline-derived CDR1 and CDR2 are MDHEN and SYDVKM. The CDR3 consists of 17 residues.